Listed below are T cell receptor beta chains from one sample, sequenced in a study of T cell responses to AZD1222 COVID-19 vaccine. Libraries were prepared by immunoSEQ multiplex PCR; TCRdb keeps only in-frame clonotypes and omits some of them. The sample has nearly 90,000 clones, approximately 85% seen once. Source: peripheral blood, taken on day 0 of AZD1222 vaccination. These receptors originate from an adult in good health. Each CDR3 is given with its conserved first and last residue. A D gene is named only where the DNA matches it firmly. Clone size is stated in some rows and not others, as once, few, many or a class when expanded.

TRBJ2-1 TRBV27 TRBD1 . CASRDRGEQFF TGTGCCAGCAGGGACAGGGGAGAGCAGTTCTTC
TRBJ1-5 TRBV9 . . CASSVGGSGDQPQHF TGTGCCAGCAGCGTAGGAGGCTCAGGGGATCAGCCCCAGCATTTT
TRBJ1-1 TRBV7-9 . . CASSLDERGTEAFF TGTGCCAGCAGCTTAGATGAAAGGGGCACTGAAGCTTTCTTT
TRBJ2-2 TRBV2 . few CASTTREGTGELFF TGTGCCAGCACTACTAGAGAAGGCACCGGGGAGCTGTTTTTT
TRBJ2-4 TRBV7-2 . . CASSLRGIQYF TGTGCCAGCAGCTTACGGGGGATTCAGTACTTC
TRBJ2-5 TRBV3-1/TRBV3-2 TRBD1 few CASSPYGQATQYF TGTGCCAGCAGCCCCTATGGACAGGCGACCCAGTACTTC
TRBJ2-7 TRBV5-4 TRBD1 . CASSEGQGSSYEQYF TGTGCCAGCAGCGAAGGACAGGGAAGCTCCTACGAGCAGTACTTC
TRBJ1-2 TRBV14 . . CASSQVTDKYGYTF TGTGCCAGCAGCCAAGTGACCGACAAATATGGCTACACCTTC
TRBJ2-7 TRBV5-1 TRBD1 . CASSLTGASYEQYF TGCGCCAGCAGCTTGACAGGGGCCTCCTACGAGCAGTACTTC
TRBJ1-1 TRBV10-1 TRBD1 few CASSEFRGQGGVLNTEAFF TGCGCCAGCAGTGAGTTTAGGGGGCAGGGAGGTGTGTTGAACACTGAAGCTTTCTTT
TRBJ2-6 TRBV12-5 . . CASGSGDGANVLTF TGTGCTAGTGGTTCAGGGGATGGGGCCAACGTCCTGACTTTC
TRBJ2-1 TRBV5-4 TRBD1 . CASSSGDRRNNEQFF TGTGCCAGCAGCTCTGGGGACAGGCGGAACAATGAGCAGTTCTTC
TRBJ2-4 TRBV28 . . CASSPGPKNIQYF TGTGCCAGCAGCCCGGGGCCCAAAAACATTCAGTACTTC
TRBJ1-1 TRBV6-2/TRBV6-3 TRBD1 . CASSYDHRGRNTEAFF TGTGCCAGCAGTTACGACCACAGGGGCAGGAACACTGAAGCTTTCTTT
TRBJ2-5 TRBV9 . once CASSVEGGETQYF TGTGCCAGCAGCGTAGAGGGTGGAGAGACCCAGTACTTC
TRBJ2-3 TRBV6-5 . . CASLLRDTQYF TGTGCCAGCCTCCTGAGGGATACGCAGTATTTT
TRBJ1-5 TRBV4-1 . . CASSQDPPGDQPQHF TGCGCCAGCAGCCAAGACCCGCCGGGGGATCAGCCCCAGCATTTT
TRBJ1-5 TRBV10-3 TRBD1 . CAISESLGTGGSQPQHF TGTGCCATCAGTGAGTCGTTGGGGACAGGGGGCAGTCAGCCCCAGCATTTT
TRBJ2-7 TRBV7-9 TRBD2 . CASGRLAGSYEQYF TGTGCCAGCGGTAGACTAGCGGGATCCTACGAGCAGTACTTC
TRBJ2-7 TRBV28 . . CASSSRPPVYEQYF TGTGCCAGCAGTTCTCGTCCGCCGGTGTACGAGCAGTACTTC
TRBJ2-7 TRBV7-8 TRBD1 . CASSPRYRGSDEQYF TGTGCCAGCAGCCCCAGATACAGGGGATCCGACGAGCAGTACTTC
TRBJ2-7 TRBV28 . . CASRLDPPAYEQYF TGTGCCAGCAGACTCGATCCACCTGCCTACGAGCAGTACTTC
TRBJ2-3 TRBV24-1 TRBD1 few CATSDTGTGTDTQYF TGTGCCACCAGTGACACCGGGACAGGCACAGATACGCAGTATTTT
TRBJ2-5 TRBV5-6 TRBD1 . CASSGQGAGETQYF TGTGCCAGCAGCGGACAGGGGGCGGGGGAGACCCAGTACTTC
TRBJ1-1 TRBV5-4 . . CASSLVPDRSNTEAFF TGTGCCAGCAGCTTGGTCCCGGACAGATCGAACACTGAAGCTTTCTTT
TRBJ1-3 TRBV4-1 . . CASSQPTDDSGNTIYF TGCGCCAGCAGCCAGCCGACGGACGACTCTGGAAACACCATATATTTT
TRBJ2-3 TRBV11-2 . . CASSLVVPPTDTQYF TGTGCCAGCAGCTTAGTAGTGCCCCCCACAGATACGCAGTATTTT
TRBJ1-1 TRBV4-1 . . CASSQVGVRDTNTEAFF TGCGCCAGCAGCCAAGTAGGGGTACGGGACACCAACACTGAAGCTTTCTTT
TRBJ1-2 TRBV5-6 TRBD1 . CASSLGTGPGGYTF TGTGCCAGCAGCTTGGGGACAGGTCCGGGAGGCTACACCTTC
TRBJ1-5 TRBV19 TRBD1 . CASSILQGASSNQPQHF TGTGCCAGTAGTATCCTGCAGGGGGCCTCCAGCAATCAGCCCCAGCATTTT
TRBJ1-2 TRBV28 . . CASGLQEFGYTF TGTGCCAGCGGCCTCCAGGAGTTTGGCTACACCTTC
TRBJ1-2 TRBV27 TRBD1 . CASSPTWTGWGYTF TGTGCCAGCAGTCCCACGTGGACAGGCTGGGGCTACACCTTC
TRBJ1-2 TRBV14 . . CASSQGSEGSYGYTF TGTGCCAGCAGCCAAGGATCGGAGGGGAGCTATGGCTACACCTTC
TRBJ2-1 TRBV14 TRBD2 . CASSPTAGAGYNEQFF TGTGCCAGCAGCCCTACAGCGGGAGCGGGATACAATGAGCAGTTCTTC
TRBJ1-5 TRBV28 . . CASSFWTGNQPQHF TGTGCCAGCAGTTTCTGGACGGGGAATCAGCCCCAGCATTTT
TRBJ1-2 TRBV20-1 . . CSASTAGRNTNYGYTF TGCAGTGCTAGTACGGCGGGTAGAAATACTAACTATGGCTACACCTTC
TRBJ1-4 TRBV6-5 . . CASGSGGEKLFF TGTGCCAGCGGGTCGGGTGGTGAAAAACTGTTTTTT
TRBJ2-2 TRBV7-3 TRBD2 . CASSPSGGNTGELFF TGTGCCAGCAGCCCCTCGGGAGGAAACACCGGGGAGCTGTTTTTT
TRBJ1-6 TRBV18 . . CASSPSFSYNSPLHF TGTGCCAGCTCACCATCTTTCTCCTATAATTCACCCCTCCACTTT
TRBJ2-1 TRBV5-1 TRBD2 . CASSSSGRDSNEQFF TGCGCCAGCAGCAGTAGCGGGAGGGACTCCAATGAGCAGTTCTTC
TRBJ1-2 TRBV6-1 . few CASSGRGKDGFFGYTF TGTGCCAGCAGTGGCCGGGGCAAAGATGGTTTCTTCGGCTACACCTTC
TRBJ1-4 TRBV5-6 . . CASSLAREKLFF TGTGCCAGCAGTCTCGCCCGTGAAAAACTGTTTTTT
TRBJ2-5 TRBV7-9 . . CASSSAGSQTQYF TGTGCCAGCAGCTCGGCAGGCTCGCAGACCCAGTACTTC
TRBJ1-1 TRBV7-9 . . CASSSVGPNTEAFF TGTGCCAGCAGTTCAGTAGGCCCAAACACTGAAGCTTTCTTT
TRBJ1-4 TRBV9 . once CASSVTTGPNEKLFF TGTGCCAGCAGCGTTACTACAGGCCCTAATGAAAAACTGTTTTTT
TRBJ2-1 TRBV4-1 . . CASSQGPQSNEQFF TGCGCCAGCAGCCAGGGCCCACAGAGCAATGAGCAGTTCTTC
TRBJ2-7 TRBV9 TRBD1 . CASSPMTGGEQYF TGTGCCAGCAGCCCAATGACAGGGGGCGAGCAGTACTTC
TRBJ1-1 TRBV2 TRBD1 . CASSEGDRDDAFF TGTGCCAGCAGTGAGGGGGACAGGGATGACGCTTTCTTT
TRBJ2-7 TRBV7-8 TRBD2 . CASSPLAGTHYEQYF TGTGCCAGCAGCCCCTTAGCGGGAACGCACTACGAGCAGTACTTC